This TCR beta chain originates from a study of cytomegalovirus exposure and HLA in healthy donors. General study results and limits: A later look showed TCR association rates differing by HLA locus, highest for DRB1 and lowest for HLA-C. An analysis done earlier found most TCR beta V segments productive about 87% or about 30% of the time. Donor immune exposure was known only as CMV serostatus.

Germline V lookup: CDR1 SGHTA, CDR2 FQGTGA. V lost 4 bases and J lost 2, with 9 bases in between. This CDR3 has 14 residues. Both 60 Vbeta primers and 13 Jbeta primers went into the PCR. Profiling relied on immunoSEQ multiplex PCR, and the TCRdb table lists in-frame clones only, not all of them. This sample's table has roughly 100,000 clones. About this clone: Its antigen is undetermined.

Sequencing was done on a sample of PBMCs. This sequence was found in a man aged 50-59 years in good health and CMV-seronegative. The chain uses TRBV7-3 and TRBJ2-1, with D tentatively TRBD2 (6 bases). Here the CDR3 DNA reads TGTGCCAGCAGCTCCGTAGCGGCCTACAATGAGCAGTTCTTC. It translates to CASSSVAAYNEQFF.